A single sample gave rise to the 10 T cell receptor beta chains below, sequenced in a study of T cell responses to AZD1222 COVID-19 vaccine. The protocol was immunoSEQ multiplex PCR, while the TCRdb copy is restricted to in-frame clones and leaves out a portion. The sample lists over 90,000 clones, roughly nine tenths occurring once. The input for sequencing was peripheral blood, taken 28 days after the second AZD1222 dose. Receptor source: an adult who received the AZD1222 COVID-19 vaccine.

The chain couples TRBV5-1 to TRBJ1-2; D is undetermined. This CDR3 region has 17 residues. Deletions cut 3 bases from V and 1 base from J, with 19 bases between. The germline CDR1 and CDR2 sequences are SGHRS and YFSETQ. The CDR3 bases are TGCGCCAGCAGCTCCTACCCCGGGGAGGACTTTAACTATGGCTACACCTTC. Translation gives CASSSYPGEDFNYGYTF.

J is TRBJ1-6 and V is TRBV11-2, with D possibly TRBD1 on 5 matching bases. This CDR3 has 17 amino acids. The V and J ends lost 6 bases and 1 base respectively, with 16 bases between them. The V gene's germline CDR1 is SGHAT and CDR2 FQNNGV. The CDR3 DNA reads TGTGCCAGCAGACTGACGAGCGGGGGGTCCTATAATTCACCCCTCCACTTT. It codes for CASRLTSGGSYNSPLHF.

The chain recombines TRBV10-2 with TRBJ1-5; a possible D gene is TRBD1 (5 bases). Germline lookup yields CDR1 WSHSY and CDR2 SAAADI. The CDR3 has 14 residues. The V gene lost 8 bases and the J gene lost 4 bases, with 15 bases spanning the gap. The CDR3 sequence: CASGGAGMNQPQHF. The CDR3 nucleotides read TGCGCCAGCGGGGGAGCAGGTATGAATCAGCCCCAGCATTTT.

This rearrangement joins TRBV2 to TRBJ2-3, with D possibly TRBD1 on 6 matching bases. The ends were cut back, 4 bases at V and 5 bases at J, with 7 bases in the middle. The germline V gene has CDR1 SNHLY and CDR2 FYNNEI. CDR3 length: 12 residues. The CDR3 sequence: CASSGQEDTQYF. CDR3 sequence (DNA): TGTGCCAGCAGTGGACAGGAAGATACGCAGTATTTT.

J is TRBJ1-4 and V is TRBV5-6, with no clear D. This CDR3 has 16 residues. Germline V gene sequence: CDR1 SGHDT, CDR2 YYEEEE. V was clipped by 4 bases and J by 0 bases, with 13 bases between them. The CDR3: CASSATPTATNEKLFF. In DNA form, the CDR3 reads TGTGCCAGCAGCGCGACCCCGACGGCAACTAATGAAAAACTGTTTTTT.

This clone was detected only once. The chain has TRBV18 and TRBJ1-2, with 10 positions matching TRBD1. V gave up 4 bases and J gave up 3 bases; unmatched junction bases: 2. In germline, CDR1 is KGHSH, CDR2 LQKENI. The length of the CDR3 is 14 residues. CDR3 sequence reads: CASSQDRGDYGYTF. Here the CDR3 DNA reads TGTGCCAGCTCACAGGACAGGGGGGACTATGGCTACACCTTC.

The V and J genes are TRBV18 and TRBJ1-4; no reliable D call. Trimming cost V 1 base and J 4 bases, with 13 bases left between them. The germline V gene encodes CDR1 KGHSH and CDR2 LQKENI. CDR3 size: 16 residues. CDR3 in DNA: TGTGCCAGCTCACCACGGGGAGACTGGGGTAATGAAAAACTGTTTTTT. Residues: CASSPRGDWGNEKLFF.

This rearrangement joins TRBV9 to TRBJ2-3; the match to TRBD2 covers 12 bases. Germline CDR1 and CDR2: SGDLS and YYNGEE. The CDR3 runs 18 residues. Trimming took 4 bases from V and 1 from J; bases not matched to a gene: 10. CDR3 protein: CASSQGLAGRAGTDTQYF. The DNA of the CDR3 is TGTGCCAGCAGCCAGGGACTAGCGGGCCGGGCAGGCACAGATACGCAGTATTTT.

The chain links TRBV18 to TRBJ2-1, with D perhaps TRBD2 (6 bases). V shed 6 bases and J shed 1 base, with 10 bases lying between them. The CDR3 contains 14 residues. Germline assignment: CDR1 KGHSH and CDR2 LQKENI. The CDR3 DNA reads TGTGCCAGCTCCCGGGAGCTTTCCTACAATGAGCAGTTCTTC. This encodes CASSRELSYNEQFF.

This chain connects TRBV6-5 to TRBJ1-5; D remains unclear. V dropped 7 bases and J dropped 4 bases, with 5 bases sitting between them. The CDR3 extends over 11 amino acids. The germline V gene has CDR1 MNHEY and CDR2 SVGAGI. The CDR3 region is CASNRNQPQHF. For the CDR3, the DNA is TGTGCCAGCAATCGGAATCAGCCCCAGCATTTT.